This T cell receptor beta chain was recorded in a study of T cells after yellow fever vaccination. The study made its TCR cDNA through 5'RACE template switching. That step introduced a universal primer site along with UMIs. TCRdb reanalysed the 5' RACE reads using MiXCR and keeps one entry per CDR3 protein. This sample has some 320,000 distinct CDR3 sequences; approximately 4% occur once, and the top ten carry approximately 19%. Only a few counts were recorded for this clonotype. V was pared by 5 bases and J by 8 bases, with 20 bases of the junction left unmatched. The CDR3 totals 20 residues. In germline, CDR1 is MGHRA, CDR2 YSYEKL.

V and J are TRBV4-1 and TRBJ2-1; 14 bases map to TRBD2. The sample here was PBMCs, taken 15 days after the yellow fever booster vaccination. This sequence was found in a young man who received the YFV17D yellow fever vaccine. CDR3 protein: CASSSLFSGTSGGPPHEQFF. The CDR3 DNA reads TGCGCCAGCAGCTCGCTATTTTCTGGGACTAGCGGGGGACCCCCCCATGAGCAGTTCTTC.